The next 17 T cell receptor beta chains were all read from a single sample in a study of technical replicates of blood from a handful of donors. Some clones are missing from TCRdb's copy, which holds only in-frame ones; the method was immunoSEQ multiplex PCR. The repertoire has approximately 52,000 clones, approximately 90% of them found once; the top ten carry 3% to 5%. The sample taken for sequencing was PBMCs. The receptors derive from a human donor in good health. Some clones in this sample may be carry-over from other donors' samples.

The CDR3 protein is CASTSLGEQFF. The CDR3 DNA reads TGTGCCAGCACTAGCCTCGGAGAGCAGTTCTTC. V and J are TRBV6-1 and TRBJ2-1; D may be TRBD2 (5 bases). The CDR3 loop spans 11 amino acids. Germline CDR1 is MNHNS and CDR2 is SASEGT. V was trimmed by 7 bases and J by 10 bases, leaving 11 bases between them.

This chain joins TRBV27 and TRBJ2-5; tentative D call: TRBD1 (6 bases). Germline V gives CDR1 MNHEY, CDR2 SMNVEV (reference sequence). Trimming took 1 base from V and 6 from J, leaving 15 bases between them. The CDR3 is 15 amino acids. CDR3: CASSLFGGSTKTQYF. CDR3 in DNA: TGTGCCAGCAGTTTATTTGGGGGCTCAACGAAGACCCAGTACTTC.

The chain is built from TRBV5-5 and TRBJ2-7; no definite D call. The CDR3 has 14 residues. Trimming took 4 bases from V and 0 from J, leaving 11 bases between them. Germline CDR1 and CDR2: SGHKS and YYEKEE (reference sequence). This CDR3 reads CASSPAPSSYEQYF. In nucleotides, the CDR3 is TGTGCCAGCAGCCCAGCCCCTAGCTCCTACGAGCAGTACTTC.

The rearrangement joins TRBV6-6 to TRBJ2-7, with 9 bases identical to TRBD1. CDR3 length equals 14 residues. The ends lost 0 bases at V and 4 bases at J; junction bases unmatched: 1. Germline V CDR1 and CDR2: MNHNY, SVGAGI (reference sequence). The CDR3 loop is CASSYSDRGYEQYF. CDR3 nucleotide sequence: TGTGCCAGCAGTTACTCCGACAGGGGGTACGAGCAGTACTTC.

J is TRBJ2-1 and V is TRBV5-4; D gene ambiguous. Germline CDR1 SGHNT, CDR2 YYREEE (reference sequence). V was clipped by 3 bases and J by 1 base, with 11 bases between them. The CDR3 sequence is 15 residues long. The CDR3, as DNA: TGTGCCAGCAGCTCGCGGCCGCCTTCCTACAATGAGCAGTTCTTC. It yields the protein CASSSRPPSYNEQFF.

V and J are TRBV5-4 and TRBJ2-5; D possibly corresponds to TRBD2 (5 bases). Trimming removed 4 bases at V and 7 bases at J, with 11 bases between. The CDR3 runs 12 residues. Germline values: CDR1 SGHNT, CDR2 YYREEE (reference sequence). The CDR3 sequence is CASSGDEGTQYF. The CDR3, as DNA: TGTGCCAGCAGCGGAGACGAGGGGACCCAGTACTTC.

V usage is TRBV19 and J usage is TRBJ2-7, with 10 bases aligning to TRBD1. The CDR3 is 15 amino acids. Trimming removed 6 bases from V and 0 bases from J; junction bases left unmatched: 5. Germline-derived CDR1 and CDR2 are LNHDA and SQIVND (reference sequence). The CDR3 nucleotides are TGTGCCAGTAGGGACAGGGGGTCATTCTCCTACGAGCAGTACTTC. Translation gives CASRDRGSFSYEQYF.

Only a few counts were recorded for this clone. Written as DNA, the CDR3 is TGTGCCAGCAGTGAATCGGGAGTACCTAACTATGGCTACACCTTC. Its protein product is CASSESGVPNYGYTF. The gene calls are TRBV6-1 and TRBJ1-2; D remains unclear. The V end lost 2 bases, the J end lost 0 bases, and 10 bases lay between the germline ends. CDR3 length: 15 residues. The germline V gene encodes CDR1 MNHNS and CDR2 SASEGT.

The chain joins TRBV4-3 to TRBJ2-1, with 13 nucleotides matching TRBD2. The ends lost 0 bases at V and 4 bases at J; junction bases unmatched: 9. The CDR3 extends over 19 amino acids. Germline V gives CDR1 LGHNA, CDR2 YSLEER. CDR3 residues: CASSQDIGWTSGSYNEQFF. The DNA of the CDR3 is TGCGCCAGCAGCCAAGATATCGGGTGGACTAGCGGGAGTTACAATGAGCAGTTCTTC.

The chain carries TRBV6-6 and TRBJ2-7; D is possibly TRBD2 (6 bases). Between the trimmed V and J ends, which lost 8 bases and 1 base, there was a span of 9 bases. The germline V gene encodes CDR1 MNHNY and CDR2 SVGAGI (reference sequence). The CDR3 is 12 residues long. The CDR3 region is CASLGLSYEQYF. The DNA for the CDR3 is TGTGCCAGCTTGGGACTTTCCTACGAGCAGTACTTC.

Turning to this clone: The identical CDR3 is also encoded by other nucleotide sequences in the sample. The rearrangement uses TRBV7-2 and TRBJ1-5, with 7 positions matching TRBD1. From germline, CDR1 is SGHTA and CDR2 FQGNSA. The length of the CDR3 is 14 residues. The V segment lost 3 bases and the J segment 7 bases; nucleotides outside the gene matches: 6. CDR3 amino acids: CASSLRQGGQPQHF. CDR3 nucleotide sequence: TGTGCCAGCAGCTTGCGACAGGGTGGACAGCCCCAGCATTTT.

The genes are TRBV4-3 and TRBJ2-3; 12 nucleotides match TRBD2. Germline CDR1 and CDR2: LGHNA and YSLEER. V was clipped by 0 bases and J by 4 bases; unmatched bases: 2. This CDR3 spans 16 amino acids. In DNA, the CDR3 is TGCGCCAGCAGCCAAGACCTAGCGGGGGGGCCAGATACGCAGTATTTT. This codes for CASSQDLAGGPDTQYF.

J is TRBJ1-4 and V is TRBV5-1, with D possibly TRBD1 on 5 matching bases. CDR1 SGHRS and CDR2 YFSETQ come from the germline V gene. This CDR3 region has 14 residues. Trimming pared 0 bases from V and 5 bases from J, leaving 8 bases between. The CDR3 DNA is TGCGCCAGCAGCTTGGGACAGATGAATGAAAAACTGTTTTTT. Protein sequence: CASSLGQMNEKLFF. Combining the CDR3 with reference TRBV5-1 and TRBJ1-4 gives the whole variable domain KAGVTQTPRYLIKTRGQQVTLSCSPISGHRSVSWYQQTPGQGLQFLFEYFSETQRNKGNFPGRFSGRQFSNSRSEMNVSTLELGDSALYLCASSLGQMNEKLFFGSGTQLSVL.

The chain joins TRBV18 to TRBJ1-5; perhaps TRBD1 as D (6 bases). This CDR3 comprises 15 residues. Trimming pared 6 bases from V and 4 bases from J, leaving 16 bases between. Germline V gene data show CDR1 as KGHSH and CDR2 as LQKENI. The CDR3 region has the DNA TGTGCCAGCTCTCCTGCGACAGGCGGTAATCAGCCCCAGCATTTT. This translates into CASSPATGGNQPQHF.

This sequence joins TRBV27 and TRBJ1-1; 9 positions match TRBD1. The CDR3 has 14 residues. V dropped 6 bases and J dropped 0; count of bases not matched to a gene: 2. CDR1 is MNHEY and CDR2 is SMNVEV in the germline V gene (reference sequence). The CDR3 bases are TGTGCCAGCAGAAGGACAGGGGTGAACACTGAAGCTTTCTTT. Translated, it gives CASRRTGVNTEAFF.

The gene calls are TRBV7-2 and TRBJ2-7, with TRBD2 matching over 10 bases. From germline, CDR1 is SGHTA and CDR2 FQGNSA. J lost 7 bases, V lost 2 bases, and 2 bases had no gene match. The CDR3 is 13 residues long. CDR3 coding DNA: TGTGCCAGCAGCTTAAGCGGGAGGGAAGAGCAGTACTTC. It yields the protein CASSLSGREEQYF.

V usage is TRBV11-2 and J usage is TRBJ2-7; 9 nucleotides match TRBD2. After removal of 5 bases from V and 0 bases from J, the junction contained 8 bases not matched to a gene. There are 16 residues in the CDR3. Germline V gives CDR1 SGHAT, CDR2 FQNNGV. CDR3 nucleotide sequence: TGTGCCAGCAGCCACGTAGCGGGGGCCCACTCCTACGAGCAGTACTTC. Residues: CASSHVAGAHSYEQYF.